The 20 T cell receptor beta chains listed next were all sequenced from one sample in a study of cytomegalovirus exposure and HLA in healthy donors. The PCR was carried out with 60 Vbeta primers and 13 Jbeta primers. Some clones are missing from TCRdb's copy, which holds only in-frame ones; the method was immunoSEQ multiplex PCR. The clone table shows approximately 110,000 clones, with the ten largest holding more than 3.5%. Sequencing was performed on PBMCs. Receptors originate from a man in his thirties or forties in good health and CMV-seronegative.

The CDR3 DNA follows: TGTGCCAGCAACTCCCGGACTAGCGGGGGAGCAGATACGCAGTATTTT. Translation: CASNSRTSGGADTQYF. The chain joins TRBV7-9 to TRBJ2-3; TRBD2 matches 13 bases. Trimming at V came to 7 bases and at J to 4 bases, leaving 8 bases not matched to a gene. The CDR3 is 16 residues long. The germline gives CDR1 SEHNR, CDR2 FQNEAQ (reference sequence).

The genes are TRBV21-1 and TRBJ1-1. TRBV21-1 is annotated as a pseudogene. The CDR3 is 20 residues long. The CDR3 loop is CASSKWAEIMRSGENTEAFF. The CDR3 DNA sequence: TGTGCCAGCAGCAAGTGGGCAGAAATAATGAGGTCGGGAGAGAACACTGAAGCTTTCTTT.

The chain combines TRBV7-3 with TRBJ2-3, with a weak D call TRBD1 (5 bases). This CDR3 contains 17 residues. The V end lost 1 base, the J end lost 4 bases, and 18 bases lay between the germline ends. The germline CDR1 and CDR2 sequences are SGHTA and FQGTGA. The CDR3 bases are TGTGCCAGCAGCTTAATTCAGGGAACTGGTAGTCCAGATACGCAGTATTTT. Translating it yields CASSLIQGTGSPDTQYF.

Comments on this clone: The same CDR3 arises from other DNA sequences in this sample as well. V and J are TRBV6-6 and TRBJ1-1; 7 bases map to TRBD1. The CDR3 runs to 13 residues. Unmatched junction bases numbered 2, after V lost 6 bases and J lost 1 base. CDR1 is MNHNY and CDR2 is SVGAGI in the germline V gene (reference sequence). CDR3 loop: CASRRQGNTEAFF. The CDR3, as DNA: TGTGCCAGCAGACGACAGGGGAACACTGAAGCTTTCTTT.

This sequence joins TRBV5-6 and TRBJ2-1, with 11 bases fitting TRBD2. Looked up from germline, CDR1 is SGHDT and CDR2 is YYEEEE. V dropped 4 bases and J dropped 2; count of bases not matched to a gene: 8. This CDR3 comprises 17 residues. CDR3 in amino acids: CASSPLAGGRTYNEQFF. As DNA, the CDR3 is TGTGCCAGCAGCCCGCTAGCGGGGGGCCGTACCTACAATGAGCAGTTCTTC.

This chain links TRBV11-2 with TRBJ1-6; TRBD1 agrees at 10 bases. Germline V lookup: CDR1 SGHAT, CDR2 FQNNGV. The CDR3 is made up of 15 amino acids. J gave up 9 bases and V 1 base, and 3 bases lay outside the gene matches. CDR3 DNA sequence: TGTGCCAGCAGCTTAGGGGACAGGGGCGGTTCACCCCTCCACTTT. It yields the protein CASSLGDRGGSPLHF.

The chain has TRBV5-1 and TRBJ2-3, with 11 bases matching TRBD2. The CDR3 length is 15 residues. V was pared by 5 bases and J by 1 base, with 3 bases of the junction left unmatched. Germline V lookup: CDR1 SGHRS, CDR2 YFSETQ. The CDR3, as DNA: TGCGCCAGCAGGCCGACTAGCGGGGGCACAGATACGCAGTATTTT. It translates to CASRPTSGGTDTQYF.

The V call is TRBV10-1, the J call TRBJ1-2; D not resolved. The CDR3 consists of 15 residues. Trimming shortened V by 7 bases and J by 0 bases, and 15 bases separated the two germline ends. Germline CDR1 and CDR2: WNHNN and SYGVQD (reference sequence). CDR3 loop: CASKRLPRANYGYTF. CDR3 nucleotide sequence: TGCGCCAGCAAAAGATTACCAAGAGCTAACTATGGCTACACCTTC.

The chain recombines TRBV5-4 with TRBJ2-2, with D possibly TRBD1 on 5 matching bases. V shed 0 bases and J shed 5 bases, with 11 bases lying between them. Germline CDR1 SGHNT, CDR2 YYREEE (reference sequence). This CDR3 spans 15 amino acids. DNA of the CDR3: TGTGCCAGCAGCTTGGGGCAGGGATATACCGGGGAGCTGTTTTTT. Its protein product is CASSLGQGYTGELFF.

The V gene is TRBV6-1, the J gene TRBJ1-2; no clear D gene. Germline CDR1 and CDR2: MNHNS and SASEGT. Trimming stripped 5 bases from V and 4 bases from J, with 11 bases between. The CDR3 consists of 13 residues. CDR3 residues: CASSYGGFYGYTF. The CDR3 DNA is TGTGCCAGCAGTTATGGAGGATTCTATGGCTACACCTTC.

The rearrangement uses TRBV6-5 and TRBJ2-5, with TRBD2 matching over 9 bases. In germline, CDR1 is MNHEY, CDR2 SVGAGI. The CDR3 runs 14 residues. The V gene end was trimmed by 2 bases and the J gene end by 3 bases; junction bases not matched to a gene: 1. Here the CDR3 DNA reads TGTGCCAGCAGTTACGTAGCGGGGGAAGAGACCCAGTACTTC. Protein: CASSYVAGEETQYF.

The DNA for the CDR3 is TGCGCCAGCAGCGCGACAGGGCGACAAGAGACCCAGTACTTC. It translates to CASSATGRQETQYF. The chain has TRBV5-1 and TRBJ2-5, with 7 positions matching TRBD1. Trimming at V came to 4 bases and at J to 2 bases, leaving 5 bases not matched to a gene. Germline lookup yields CDR1 SGHRS and CDR2 YFSETQ. The CDR3 totals 14 residues.

V and J are TRBV6-1 and TRBJ1-2; maybe TRBD1 (5 bases). The length of the CDR3 is 14 residues. Germline values: CDR1 MNHNS, CDR2 SASEGT. The V gene lost 7 bases and the J gene lost 2 bases, with 14 bases spanning the gap. Here the CDR3 reads CASTKPGLNYGYTF. Written as DNA, the CDR3 is TGTGCCAGCACCAAACCGGGACTCAACTATGGCTACACCTTC.

V is TRBV27 and J is TRBJ2-7, with TRBD1 identical over 8 bases. J lost 7 bases, V lost 5 bases, and 7 bases had no gene match. CDR3 length: 13 residues. The germline V gene has CDR1 MNHEY and CDR2 SMNVEV (reference sequence). CDR3 amino acids: CASSAWTGYEQYF. CDR3 in DNA: TGTGCCAGCAGTGCCTGGACAGGGTATGAGCAGTACTTC.

The chain has TRBV7-2 and TRBJ1-4; D may be TRBD1 (5 bases). The CDR3 runs 14 residues. CDR1 is SGHTA, CDR2 FQGNSA, per germline. V was trimmed by 4 bases and J by 10 bases, leaving 16 bases between them. The CDR3 DNA is TGTGCCAGCAGCTCCATACAATGGGGGGGAAAACTGTTTTTT. Residues: CASSSIQWGGKLFF.

The chain employs TRBV6-6 and TRBJ1-1, with D perhaps TRBD1 (6 bases). Germline CDR1 is MNHNY and CDR2 is SVGAGI (reference sequence). The CDR3 is 13 amino acids. V dropped 6 bases and J dropped 5 bases, with 13 bases sitting between them. Here the CDR3 reads CASRTTTGTEAFF. In nucleotides, the CDR3 is TGTGCCAGCAGAACCACCACAGGGACTGAAGCTTTCTTT.

The chain combines TRBV5-4 with TRBJ2-2, with 7 bases fitting TRBD2. The germline V gene has CDR1 SGHNT and CDR2 YYREEE (reference sequence). V dropped 0 bases and J dropped 2; count of bases not matched to a gene: 7. The CDR3 runs 17 residues. The DNA of the CDR3 is TGTGCCAGCAGCTTGGAGCCGTGGGAGGGAAACACCGGGGAGCTGTTTTTT. Its translation: CASSLEPWEGNTGELFF.

J is TRBJ1-1 and V is TRBV4-3; D is possibly TRBD1 (5 bases). Germline-derived CDR1 and CDR2 are LGHNA and YSLEER. Trimming left V 3 bases short and J 7 bases short, with 9 bases between. The CDR3 extends over 12 amino acids. The CDR3 spells CASSQEGIEAFF. CDR3 bases: TGCGCCAGCAGCCAGGAGGGGATTGAAGCTTTCTTT.

The genes are TRBV15 and TRBJ2-1, with a weak D call TRBD1 (5 bases). V gave up 0 bases and J gave up 2 bases, with 11 bases separating them. Germline CDR1 is LNHNV and CDR2 is YYDKDF (reference sequence). The CDR3 is 16 amino acids. CDR3 nucleotides: TGTGCCACCAGCAGAGATGGGGCCCTACCCTACAATGAGCAGTTCTTC. Protein sequence: CATSRDGALPYNEQFF.

The chain has TRBV28 and TRBJ2-7; D is unresolved. Germline V lookup: CDR1 MDHEN, CDR2 SYDVKM. V lost 1 base to trimming and J lost 2 bases, with 6 bases between them. This CDR3 comprises 13 residues. The CDR3 DNA sequence: TGTGCCAGCAGTTTATCACAAACCTACGAGCAGTACTTC. This codes for CASSLSQTYEQYF.